Following are 10 T cell receptor beta chains from one sample sequenced in a study of OX40 agonist ivuxolimab in advanced cancers. Clones were sequenced by immunoSEQ multiplex PCR, and TCRdb holds only the in-frame ones, with some missing. The sample includes tens of thousands of clones, around nine tenths of them seen just once. The specimen was CD4+ or CD8+ T cells sorted from blood, collected in a trial of the OX40 agonist ivuxolimab. All receptors come from an adult with an advanced solid tumor such as melanoma, head and neck, liver or kidney cancer.

The rearrangement joins TRBV2 to TRBJ2-3; 11 positions agree with TRBD2. This CDR3 region has 17 residues. Trimming took 6 bases from V and 4 from J; bases not matched to a gene: 12. Germline V gene lookup returns CDR1 SNHLY and CDR2 FYNNEI. The CDR3 loop reads CASSDYLLAGDSDTQYF. For the CDR3, the DNA is TGTGCCAGCAGCGATTATTTACTAGCGGGAGACTCAGATACGCAGTATTTT.

The chain uses TRBV10-2 and TRBJ2-5; D perhaps matches TRBD2 (5 bases). Germline V gives CDR1 WSHSY, CDR2 SAAADI. Trimming shortened V by 6 bases and J by 7 bases, and 15 bases separated the two germline ends. The CDR3 covers 13 residues. CDR3 coding DNA: TGCGCCAGCAGGGACGGAGGAATAGGGACCCAGTACTTC. It codes for CASRDGGIGTQYF.

The chain couples TRBV11-2 to TRBJ2-7; possible D gene TRBD1, 8 bases. Trimming took off 4 bases at V and 4 bases at J, with 14 bases between the two ends. Germline loops: CDR1 SGHAT, CDR2 FQNNGV. The CDR3 totals 14 residues. CDR3 residues: CASSSNRGGYEQYF. The CDR3, as DNA: TGTGCCAGCAGCTCCAACAGGGGGGGATACGAGCAGTACTTC.

The rearrangement links TRBV7-9 to TRBJ1-1; D remains unclear. Germline-derived CDR1 and CDR2 are SEHNR and FQNEAQ (reference sequence). Trimming shortened V by 5 bases and J by 2 bases, and 9 bases separated the two germline ends. CDR3 length: 13 amino acids. CDR3 coding DNA: TGTGCCAGCAGCCTAGTCGTCAACACTGAAGCTTTCTTT. Translating gives CASSLVVNTEAFF.

This chain links TRBV7-8 with TRBJ1-5; 8 bases are a match to TRBD1. CDR1 is SGHVS and CDR2 is FQNEAQ in the germline V gene. The length of the CDR3 is 14 residues. J was trimmed by 6 bases and V by 5 bases; bases with no gene match: 6. CDR3 in amino acids: CASSPGDRFQPQHF. The DNA of the CDR3 is TGTGCCAGCAGCCCAGGGGACAGGTTTCAGCCCCAGCATTTT.

This chain links TRBV5-1 with TRBJ2-2; perhaps TRBD2 as D (6 bases). In germline, CDR1 is SGHRS, CDR2 YFSETQ. This CDR3 contains 16 residues. V was clipped by 0 bases and J by 4 bases, with 13 bases between them. This CDR3 is CASSLVGGIITGELFF. CDR3 coding DNA: TGCGCCAGCAGCTTGGTCGGGGGAATAATCACCGGGGAGCTGTTTTTT.

The chain is built from TRBV11-2 and TRBJ1-1; D unclear. This CDR3 has 16 amino acids. V lost 5 bases and J 0 bases, leaving 16 bases between the germline ends. The germline V gene encodes CDR1 SGHAT and CDR2 FQNNGV. DNA of the CDR3: TGTGCCAGCAGCCTACATAGGAACGGGGTGAACACTGAAGCTTTCTTT. Its translation is CASSLHRNGVNTEAFF.

The gene calls are TRBV19 and TRBJ1-5; a possible D gene is TRBD1 (6 bases). Germline assignment: CDR1 LNHDA and CDR2 SQIVND (reference sequence). Deletions cut 5 bases from V and 4 bases from J, with 18 bases between. The CDR3 runs to 16 residues. CDR3 coding DNA: TGTGCCAGTAGTCTTGGGACAACGAATAGTAATCAGCCCCAGCATTTT. Residues: CASSLGTTNSNQPQHF.

The chain recombines TRBV27 with TRBJ2-3; D ambiguous. The V end was cut by 3 bases, the J end by 7 bases, with 5 bases between. Germline V gene lookup returns CDR1 MNHEY and CDR2 SMNVEV (reference sequence). The CDR3 consists of 11 residues. CDR3 nucleotides: TGTGCCAGCAGTTTTCAATATACGCAGTATTTT. Its translation is CASSFQYTQYF.

J is TRBJ1-2 and V is TRBV28, with a weak D call TRBD1 (6 bases). V was pared by 2 bases and J by 5 bases, with 18 bases between. CDR3 length: 16 amino acids. The germline gives CDR1 MDHEN, CDR2 SYDVKM. The CDR3 loop is CASSLRQYRAGYGYTF. CDR3 DNA: TGTGCCAGCAGTTTAAGACAATACAGGGCTGGGTATGGCTACACCTTC.